This T cell receptor beta chain was captured in a study of T cell responses to AZD1222 COVID-19 vaccine (dated by TCRdb to about 2021). For context, the study as a whole: TCR sequencing was performed for 233 trial participants, of whom some 200 were given two doses of AZD1222 and approximately 25 were given two doses of MenACWY control vaccine. Trial participants were enrolled by age into subgroups of 18-55, 56-69 and 70-plus years, and around 140, 26 and 57 TCR-sequenced participants, respectively, were included in these subgroups. What the authors observed across the whole study: Nearly half of unique spike-specific TCRs reportedly recognized epitopes outside regions mutated in the B.1.351 and B.1.1.7 variants. After two AZD1222 doses, both the breadth and the depth of spike-specific TCRs were significantly higher than at day 0 and than in MenACWY recipients. Because no day 14 peak-response samples were available, repertoires were characterized only after the peak T cell response. Participants were mostly white British and included more females than males, and it was suggested by the authors that clonal diversity may have been underestimated. In the small 56-69-year group, the increase in depth fell short of significance, most likely because of low power. The vaccine-associated CD4 TCRs covered the entire spike protein, and the dominant responses fell in regions 160-218 and 743-854. Conclusions about previously exposed vaccinees were limited because only five to seven AZD1222 recipients were SARS-CoV-2 seropositive at baseline.

The CDR3 regions of human TCRbeta chains were analyzed by immunosequencing. Under the source paper's analysis protocol: Repertoire TCRs were matched against a reference library of SARS-CoV-2-specific TCRs generated with the MIRA antigen-specificity platform. Breadth meant the fraction of unique TCRs that were SARS-CoV-2-associated, whereas depth meant the fraction of total T cells that were SARS-CoV-2-associated. Using the MIRA data, each spike-specific TCR was mapped to the spike region that the TCR reacts to and placed in a CD4 or CD8 class. Log10-transformed breadth and depth values were compared by one-way ANOVA with Sidak's multiple comparisons tests. TCRdb obtained this table from immuneACCESS and retained in-frame rearrangements with V and J assigned. These tables miss some clones; where compared with another copy, unresolved V genes account for less than half of the shortfall, and the remainder is unexplained. V, J and clone size are those of that table, while D and trimming were read from the DNA. This sample lists roughly 92,000 clones; approximately 88% were detected once. Just under 5% of the sample belongs to the ten largest clones.

This specimen's time point label, per the study, means: about 28 days (+/-7) after the second vaccine dose. AZD1222 recipients whose second dose came at about 4 weeks and those whose second dose came at about 12 weeks were combined into one group, since spike-specific TCR depth and breadth did not differ between the two schedules. Vaccinee samples came from UK trials COV001 and COV002, including a single-blind randomized controlled phase 2/3 trial of AZD1222 (ChAdOx1 nCoV-19) in healthy adults. Trial participant PBMC samples were collected at day 0 and day 28 after the second dose for TCRbeta chain sequencing. Here V drops 2 bases and J drops 9 bases, and the junction holds 4 bases not matched to any gene. The CDR3 contains 14 residues, cysteine and phenylalanine counted. Of the read, only the CDR3 DNA is kept; its 42 bases are in frame from base 1. From the germline V gene (reference sequence), CDR1 is GTSNPN and CDR2 is SVGIG.

For this clone: There is no known antigen for this receptor. Nothing much larger sits one base from this clone, and base qualities are not available.

The receptor chain draws on TRBV30 and TRBJ1-6, with TRBD1 identical over 10 junction bases. The sample in question was peripheral blood, obtained 28 days after the second AZD1222 dose. This receptor was taken from an adult who received the AZD1222 COVID-19 vaccine. CDR3 region: CAWSPGTGASPLHF. The sequence in DNA is TGTGCCTGGAGTCCCGGGACAGGGGCTTCACCCCTCCACTTT.